Included here is one TCR beta chain sequence, with context. This same CDR3 is encoded by further DNA sequences in the sample. Time point reported: cycle 4 day 1 (C4D1), after more than five weeks of nivolumab. Autologous stem cell transplantation was followed by relapse in every patient, and brentuximab vedotin exposure varied. Magnetic negative selection was used to purify CD4+ T cells from thawed PBMCs. The data originate from a study of PD-1 blockade in classical Hodgkin lymphoma. Overall study: Every 2 weeks, patients got 3 mg/kg intravenous nivolumab.

The CDR3 is 12 residues long. V shed 2 bases and J shed 1 base, with 3 bases lying between them. The germline V gene has CDR1 SEHNR and CDR2 FQNEAQ (reference sequence). Sequencing was performed with immunoSEQ multiplex PCR; in TCRdb, only in-frame clones are kept and a portion is missing. The table records about 12,000 clones, roughly 90% of them present only once. Sequences were derived from CD4+ T cells from blood, sampled before the fourth cycle of nivolumab. The TCR originated in a human donor with classical Hodgkin lymphoma. The genes are TRBV7-9 and TRBJ2-7; D remains ambiguous. In nucleotides, the CDR3 is TGTGCCAGCAGCTTAATTTCCTACGAGCAGTACTTC. Translation: CASSLISYEQYF.